This entry is about one T cell receptor (beta chain). CDR3 size: 14 residues. V dropped 5 bases and J dropped 4; count of bases not matched to a gene: 5. Germline V gene data show CDR1 as MGHRA and CDR2 as YSYEKL. This record comes from a study of T cell changes during pregnancy in multiple sclerosis. The repertoire was sequenced with immunoSEQ multiplex PCR; TCRdb's copy has only in-frame clones and lacks some. Among about 99,000 clones listed, about 93% were seen once. The TCR comes from a female donor with multiple sclerosis, enrolled in a pregnancy study. The chain recombines TRBV4-1 with TRBJ1-3, with 7 bases aligning to TRBD1. The sequencing used peripheral blood, collected after pregnancy. CDR3 protein: CASSAPGQGNTIYF. In nucleotides, the CDR3 is TGCGCCAGCAGCGCCCCGGGACAGGGAAACACCATATATTTT.